The 25 T cell receptor beta chains presented below share a single source sample, sequenced in a study of OX40 agonist ivuxolimab in advanced cancers. Only in-frame clones appear in the TCRdb table, and some are missing; sequencing was by immunoSEQ multiplex PCR. The sample lists about 50,000 clones, 75% to 85% occurring once. Here the sequenced sample was CD4+ or CD8+ T cells sorted from blood, taken in a trial of the OX40 agonist ivuxolimab. Receptor source: an adult with an advanced solid tumor such as melanoma, head and neck, liver or kidney cancer.

The rearrangement links TRBV15 to TRBJ2-7; D may be TRBD2 (5 bases). Germline-derived CDR1 and CDR2 are LNHNV and YYDKDF (reference sequence). V was clipped by 3 bases and J by 8 bases, with 11 bases between them. This CDR3 is built from 12 residues. CDR3 residues: CATSSPGNQQYF. The CDR3 DNA reads TGTGCCACCAGCAGCCCCGGGAACCAGCAGTACTTC.

The chain has TRBV12-5 and TRBJ2-6; D gene uncertain. The ends were cut back, 0 bases at V and 4 bases at J, with 13 bases in the middle. CDR1 and CDR2 from the germline V gene are LGHNT and FRNRAP. The CDR3 totals 17 residues. The DNA for the CDR3 is TGTGCTAGTGGTTTGGTATCCCCACAGTCAGGGGCCAACGTCCTGACTTTC. The encoded protein is CASGLVSPQSGANVLTF.

Only one count was recorded for this clone. The V and J genes are TRBV11-3 and TRBJ2-7; 8 positions agree with TRBD2. Germline CDR1 SGHNT, CDR2 YENEEA. This CDR3 region has 15 residues. Trimming cost V 1 base and J 4 bases; bases outside gene matches: 6. The CDR3, as DNA: TGTGCCAGCAGCTTAGTACAGCGGGAGCGTTACGAGCAGTACTTC. Translated, it gives CASSLVQRERYEQYF.

The chain couples TRBV28 to TRBJ2-7; 11 bases fit TRBD2. The CDR3 length is 16 residues. Germline values: CDR1 MDHEN, CDR2 SYDVKM. The trim removed 1 base at V and 0 bases at J, leaving 2 bases unmatched. The CDR3 here is CASSLSGTSGSYEQYF. CDR3 DNA sequence: TGTGCCAGCAGTTTATCCGGGACTAGCGGCTCCTACGAGCAGTACTTC.

The chain uses TRBV7-9 and TRBJ2-3; D is ambiguous. Trimming left V 5 bases short and J 6 bases short, with 9 bases between. CDR3 length: 12 residues. CDR1 and CDR2 (germline): SEHNR, FQNEAQ (reference sequence). The CDR3: CASSQNGDTQYF. CDR3 sequence (DNA): TGTGCCAGCAGCCAGAATGGGGATACGCAGTATTTT.

V is TRBV4-1 and J is TRBJ2-2; 9 bases agree with TRBD2. The CDR3 loop spans 15 amino acids. Germline lookup yields CDR1 MGHRA and CDR2 YSYEKL. V lost 2 bases, J lost 5 bases, and 3 bases stayed unmatched. The CDR3 coding sequence is TGCGCCAGCAGCCAACCTAGCGGGGTAACCGGGGAGCTGTTTTTT. It encodes CASSQPSGVTGELFF.

This chain joins TRBV9 and TRBJ2-3, with D uncertain. The CDR3 extends over 13 amino acids. Germline CDR1 is SGDLS and CDR2 is YYNGEE. With 0 bases removed from V and 2 bases from J, the gap between germline ends came to 4 bases. The CDR3 loop reads CASSVGTTDTQYF. The DNA of the CDR3 is TGTGCCAGCAGCGTAGGAACCACAGATACGCAGTATTTT.

The genes are TRBV6-1 and TRBJ1-5; D is unclear. The CDR3 is made up of 13 amino acids. Per germline, CDR1 MNHNS and CDR2 SASEGT. V was shortened by 5 bases and J by 4 bases, with 9 bases between the two germline ends. CDR3 sequence reads: CASSRQVNQPQHF. The CDR3 nucleotides read TGTGCCAGCAGTCGACAAGTAAATCAGCCCCAGCATTTT.

The rearrangement uses TRBV18 and TRBJ1-1; D gene uncertain. CDR3 length equals 14 residues. With 1 base removed from V and 6 bases from J, the gap between germline ends came to 12 bases. Germline V lookup: CDR1 KGHSH, CDR2 LQKENI. The CDR3 nucleotides are TGTGCCAGCTCACCACGGGAGGCCAGATCTGAAGCTTTCTTT. It yields the protein CASSPREARSEAFF. The full variable domain, its missing parts supplied by reference TRBV18 and TRBJ1-1, is NAGVMQNPRHLVRRRGQEARLRCSPMKGHSHVYWYRQLPEEGLKFMVYLQKENIIDESGMPKERFSAEFPKEGPSILRIQQVVRGDSAAYFCASSPREARSEAFFGQGTRLTVV.

The chain employs TRBV29-1 and TRBJ2-7; D remains unclear. From germline, CDR1 is SQVTM and CDR2 ANQGSEA. The CDR3 has 13 amino acids. V lost 7 bases and J lost 0, with 13 bases in between. The CDR3 coding sequence is TGCAGCGCCCTGATCGGGCCCTCCTACGAGCAGTACTTC. Translated, it gives CSALIGPSYEQYF.

The chain has TRBV6-6 and TRBJ1-4; 7 bases line up with TRBD1. The CDR3 extends over 15 amino acids. Trimming removed 6 bases from V and 4 bases from J; junction bases left unmatched: 8. Germline CDR1 MNHNY, CDR2 SVGAGI (reference sequence). DNA for the CDR3: TGTGCCAGCAGGTCACAGGGGTCCTTTAATGAAAAACTGTTTTTT. Protein: CASRSQGSFNEKLFF.

The V call is TRBV2, the J call TRBJ2-7, with D perhaps given as TRBD1 or TRBD2 (5 bases each). V lost 2 bases and J lost 1, with 12 bases in between. The CDR3 consists of 15 residues. The germline CDR1 and CDR2 sequences are SNHLY and FYNNEI. The CDR3: CASSESAGTSYEQYF. The CDR3 DNA follows: TGTGCCAGCAGTGAAAGTGCTGGGACGTCCTACGAGCAGTACTTC.

The chain carries TRBV11-1 and TRBJ2-2; no clear D gene. The CDR3 is 16 amino acids. Germline CDR1 is SGHAT and CDR2 is FQDESV (reference sequence). V was shortened by 0 bases and J by 1 base, with 9 bases between the two germline ends. CDR3 DNA: TGTGCCAGCAGCTTAGCGCGTTCCGGGAACACCGGGGAGCTGTTTTTT. Amino acid sequence: CASSLARSGNTGELFF.

This chain links TRBV4-1 with TRBJ2-1, with 8 nucleotides matching TRBD2. This CDR3 has 17 amino acids. Germline assignment: CDR1 MGHRA and CDR2 YSYEKL. After removal of 0 bases from V and 3 bases from J, the junction contained 7 bases not matched to a gene. CDR3 amino acids: CASSQDTDSGVYNEQFF. The CDR3 DNA follows: TGCGCCAGCAGCCAAGATACGGATAGCGGGGTCTACAATGAGCAGTTCTTC.

V and J are TRBV10-2 and TRBJ2-5; D not certain. This CDR3 has 12 residues. V shed 8 bases and J shed 2 bases, with 9 bases lying between them. Germline loops: CDR1 WSHSY, CDR2 SAAADI. The chain's CDR3 is CASGSAQETQYF. The CDR3 DNA follows: TGCGCCAGCGGGTCCGCTCAAGAGACCCAGTACTTC.

This clone was detected once. The V and J genes are TRBV25-1 and TRBJ2-3, with D uncertain. V shed 3 bases and J shed 0 bases, with 13 bases lying between them. The CDR3 has 16 amino acids. The germline V gene encodes CDR1 MGHDK and CDR2 SYGVNS. This chain's CDR3 is CASSDRAVFSTDTQYF. The CDR3 DNA reads TGTGCCAGCAGTGATCGGGCAGTTTTTAGCACAGATACGCAGTATTTT.

V is TRBV30 and J is TRBJ2-3; 9 bases are shared with TRBD2. The CDR3 is 15 residues long. Trimming at V came to 1 base and at J to 3 bases, leaving 5 bases not matched to a gene. In germline, CDR1 is GTSNPN, CDR2 SVGIG (reference sequence). CDR3 region: CAWSAGLAKTDTQYF. The CDR3 coding sequence is TGTGCCTGGAGTGCGGGACTAGCTAAGACAGATACGCAGTATTTT.

This clone was counted only a few times. The rearrangement uses TRBV6-6 and TRBJ2-5, with D perhaps TRBD2 (5 bases). The CDR3 contains 14 residues. V lost 0 bases, J lost 4 bases, and 9 bases lay in between. CDR1 MNHNY and CDR2 SVGAGI come from the germline V gene (reference sequence). The CDR3 region is CASSYSRTGETQYF. The CDR3 DNA reads TGTGCCAGCAGTTACTCCCGGACTGGAGAGACCCAGTACTTC.

The CDR3 region has the DNA TGTGCCTGCCCTCGAGAGGTAGCGGGAGGCCTCACAGATACGCAGTATTTT. This gives the protein CACPREVAGGLTDTQYF. The gene calls are TRBV30 and TRBJ2-3; 10 bases are shared with TRBD2. Trimming at V came to 6 bases and at J to 2 bases, leaving 14 bases not matched to a gene. There are 17 residues in the CDR3. Germline assignment: CDR1 GTSNPN and CDR2 SVGIG (reference sequence). Filled out from reference TRBV30 and TRBJ2-3, the complete variable domain reads SQTIHQWPATLVQPVGSPLSLECTVEGTSNPNLYWYRQAAGRGLQLLFYSVGIGQISSEVPQNLSASRPQDRQFILSSKKLLLSDSGFYLCACPREVAGGLTDTQYFGPGTRLTVL.

This chain uses TRBV4-2 with TRBJ2-1; TRBD2 matches 10 bases. The CDR3 runs to 16 residues. Germline-derived CDR1 and CDR2 are LGHNA and YNFKEQ. Losses at the gene ends were 0 bases for V and 4 bases for J; bases not matched to a gene: 3. The CDR3 nucleotides read TGTGCCAGCAGCCAAGATGATAGCGGGGGGTACAATGAGCAGTTCTTC. It specifies CASSQDDSGGYNEQFF.

J is TRBJ1-3 and V is TRBV5-1; 9 positions match TRBD1. The CDR3 totals 15 residues. CDR1 SGHRS and CDR2 YFSETQ come from the germline V gene. The V segment lost 0 bases and the J segment 7 bases; nucleotides outside the gene matches: 5. The CDR3 DNA follows: TGCGCCAGCAGCTTGGCGGGACAGGGTTTCAACACCATATATTTT. Protein sequence: CASSLAGQGFNTIYF.

V gene TRBV5-4 combines with J gene TRBJ1-2; D may be TRBD1 (5 bases). Germline CDR1 SGHNT, CDR2 YYREEE (reference sequence). Trimming stripped 4 bases from V and 6 bases from J, with 16 bases between. The CDR3 spans 14 residues. The CDR3 DNA sequence: TGTGCCAGCAGCACAGGAGGCGTCAATAATGGCTACACCTTC. Amino acid sequence: CASSTGGVNNGYTF.

The rearrangement joins TRBV28 to TRBJ2-1; tentatively, D is TRBD2 (5 bases). V was clipped by 2 bases and J by 6 bases, with 14 bases between them. The CDR3 has 15 residues. Germline V gene sequence: CDR1 MDHEN, CDR2 SYDVKM. The CDR3 sequence is CASSLLLARGNEQFF. The CDR3 region has the DNA TGTGCCAGCAGTTTACTTCTAGCCCGCGGCAATGAGCAGTTCTTC.

This clone was seen just once. This sequence joins TRBV5-4 and TRBJ2-7; TRBD1 is a possible D gene (5 bases). The CDR3 loop spans 14 amino acids. Trimming removed 2 bases from V and 2 bases from J, with 11 bases in between. The V gene's germline CDR1 is SGHNT and CDR2 YYREEE (reference sequence). The CDR3 nucleotides read TGTGCCAGCAGCTTAACAGGCCTGCCCTACGAGCAGTACTTC. This gives the protein CASSLTGLPYEQYF.

V usage is TRBV27 and J usage is TRBJ2-3; possible D gene TRBD2, 5 bases. This CDR3 region has 13 residues. Looked up from germline, CDR1 is MNHEY and CDR2 is SMNVEV (reference sequence). Trimming shortened V by 6 bases and J by 3 bases, and 10 bases separated the two germline ends. The CDR3 loop reads CASRGWETDTQYF. The CDR3 DNA reads as TGTGCCAGCAGGGGGTGGGAGACAGATACGCAGTATTTT.